The 2 T cell receptor beta chains in this list originate from one sample, sequenced in a study of blood T cell repertoires in COVID-19. Assay: immunoSEQ multiplex PCR; the TCRdb copy retains only in-frame clones and omits some. Among about 52,000 clones listed, about 80% were seen once. The sample was peripheral blood. These receptor sequences come from a man aged 70-80 years with active COVID-19.

The J gene is TRBJ1-1, the V gene TRBV19; D remains unclear. Trimming pared 5 bases from V and 1 base from J, leaving 5 bases between. Germline CDR1 reads LNHDA; CDR2 reads SQIVND (reference sequence). This CDR3 has 12 residues. CDR3 sequence reads: CASSLRNTEAFF. The DNA for the CDR3 is TGTGCCAGTAGTCTAAGGAACACTGAAGCTTTCTTT.

The J gene is TRBJ2-7, the V gene TRBV24-1, with D perhaps TRBD1 (6 bases). The CDR3 spans 14 residues. V dropped 3 bases and J dropped 2 bases, with 10 bases sitting between them. Germline V CDR1 and CDR2: KGHDR, SFDVKD. The CDR3 DNA reads TGTGCCACCAGTGATACAGGGTACCCCTACGAGCAGTACTTC. Translating gives CATSDTGYPYEQYF.